What follows are 8 T cell receptor beta chains derived from one specimen sequenced in a study of cytomegalovirus exposure and HLA in healthy donors. Use of 60 Vbeta and 13 Jbeta primers characterized the PCR. Sequencing was performed with immunoSEQ multiplex PCR; in TCRdb, only in-frame clones are kept and a portion is missing. This table holds 210,000 or so clones, about four fifths found once. The specimen sequenced was PBMCs. The receptors come from a woman between 50 and 59 years old in good health and CMV-seropositive.

This clone was detected a few times. The V gene is TRBV6-5, the J gene TRBJ2-7, with TRBD2 matching over 7 bases. This CDR3 has 12 amino acids. The ends lost 6 bases at V and 2 bases at J; junction bases unmatched: 1. The germline CDR1 and CDR2 sequences are MNHEY and SVGAGI. The CDR3 loop is CASRGGTYEQYF. CDR3 sequence (DNA): TGTGCCAGCAGGGGGGGGACCTACGAGCAGTACTTC.

The chain carries TRBV7-6 and TRBJ1-5; the match to TRBD1 covers 7 bases. Germline V gene sequence: CDR1 SGHVS, CDR2 FNYEAQ. The CDR3 is 15 amino acids. V lost 3 bases, J lost 1 base, and 3 bases stayed unmatched. CDR3 sequence: CASSFGQESNQPQHF. In nucleotides, the CDR3 is TGTGCCAGCAGCTTTGGACAGGAGAGCAATCAGCCCCAGCATTTT.

The V and J genes are TRBV6-6 and TRBJ1-1; unclear D gene. V was trimmed by 8 bases and J by 1 base, leaving 5 bases between them. The CDR3 has 11 amino acids. Per the germline V gene, CDR1 is MNHNY and CDR2 is SVGAGI (reference sequence). CDR3 protein: CASERNTEAFF. In DNA, the CDR3 is TGTGCCAGCGAGAGGAACACTGAAGCTTTCTTT.

This clone has a single count. The V gene is TRBV2, the J gene TRBJ2-7; the match to TRBD1 covers 7 bases. The CDR3 spans 13 residues. Looked up from germline, CDR1 is SNHLY and CDR2 is FYNNEI. J gave up 5 bases and V 11 bases, and 12 bases lay outside the gene matches. The CDR3 nucleotides read TGTGCCGGGAGAGCGACAGGGAACAACGAGCAGTACTTC. As protein: CAGRATGNNEQYF.

The V and J genes are TRBV6-5 and TRBJ1-1, with D tentatively TRBD1 (5 bases). CDR3 size: 15 residues. CDR1 and CDR2 (germline): MNHEY, SVGAGI. V was cut by 7 bases and J by 1 base, with 16 bases left in between. The CDR3 is CASIARGGANTEAFF. The CDR3 nucleotides read TGTGCCAGCATCGCGAGGGGAGGGGCGAACACTGAAGCTTTCTTT.

V usage is TRBV5-1 and J usage is TRBJ1-3, with D possibly TRBD1 on 6 matching bases. The germline gives CDR1 SGHRS, CDR2 YFSETQ. The CDR3 length is 14 residues. Trimming removed 5 bases at V and 3 bases at J, with 12 bases between. CDR3 sequence: CASRRTENGNTIYF. Here the CDR3 DNA reads TGCGCCAGCAGGCGGACAGAGAATGGAAACACCATATATTTT.

This chain uses TRBV19 with TRBJ1-5; D gene ambiguous. The CDR3 runs 16 residues. The V and J ends lost 5 bases and 6 bases respectively, with 20 bases between them. The germline CDR1 and CDR2 sequences are LNHDA and SQIVND (reference sequence). CDR3 residues: CASSQRGSAPGQPQHF. Written as DNA, the CDR3 is TGTGCCAGTAGTCAAAGAGGGTCCGCGCCGGGTCAGCCCCAGCATTTT.

CDR3 nucleotides: TGTGCCAGCAGTATTTTAGCGGGGGGGAGGGATGAGCAGTTCTTC. Protein product: CASSILAGGRDEQFF. This chain joins TRBV28 and TRBJ2-1; 11 positions agree with TRBD2. Losses at the gene ends were 5 bases for V and 8 bases for J; bases not matched to a gene: 8. Germline V gene data show CDR1 as MDHEN and CDR2 as SYDVKM. CDR3 length: 15 residues.